The 30 T cell receptor beta chains presented below share a single source sample, sequenced in a study of blood T cells in healthy people across ages. A J-beta primer mix and a sample-barcoded 5' primer were used in a second PCR of about 6 to 12 cycles. TCRdb used MiXCR to reprocess the 5' RACE reads, holding one entry per CDR3 protein. Of roughly 800,000 distinct CDR3 sequences in the sample, around 36% were seen once. Sequencing input: blood. These TCRs come from a man younger than 30 in good health.

The DNA of the CDR3 is TGCAGCGTTGAGGGGACAGGGGGCTCCTACAATGAGCAGTTCTTC. This translates into CSVEGTGGSYNEQFF. This rearrangement joins TRBV29-1 to TRBJ2-1, with TRBD1 matching 11 bases. The CDR3 has 15 amino acids. J gave up 0 bases and V 3 bases, and 1 base lay outside the gene matches. CDR1 is SQVTM and CDR2 is ANQGSEA in the germline V gene.

V and J are TRBV7-2 and TRBJ2-2; D tentatively reads TRBD1 or TRBD2 (7 bases each). The V gene's germline CDR1 is SGHTA and CDR2 FQGNSA. The CDR3 loop spans 14 amino acids. Trimming stripped 5 bases from V and 6 bases from J, with 13 bases between. CDR3 sequence reads: CASSPRGGSGELFF. CDR3 nucleotide sequence: TGTGCCAGCAGCCCCAGGGGGGGGTCCGGGGAGCTGTTTTTT.

V usage is TRBV5-1 and J usage is TRBJ2-3; the D is unclear. Trimming removed 0 bases from V and 0 bases from J, with 11 bases in between. Germline V lookup: CDR1 SGHRS, CDR2 YFSETQ. This CDR3 is 16 amino acids long. CDR3 DNA sequence: TGCGCCAGCAGCTTGGGAGACTTCCGTAGCACAGATACGCAGTATTTT. It specifies CASSLGDFRSTDTQYF.

Written as DNA, the CDR3 is TGTGCCAGCACTCAAACGGGGCCTAACACTGAAGCTTTCTTT. Translated, it gives CASTQTGPNTEAFF. The chain is built from TRBV12-3 or TRBV12-4 and TRBJ1-1, with TRBD1 as a possible D gene (5 bases). The CDR3 totals 14 residues. V gave up 7 bases and J gave up 2 bases, with 14 bases separating them.

V usage is TRBV15 and J usage is TRBJ1-4, with TRBD1 identical over 7 bases. The CDR3 has 15 residues. The V gene end was trimmed by 3 bases and the J gene end by 2 bases; junction bases not matched to a gene: 3. CDR1 is LNHNV and CDR2 is YYDKDF in the germline V gene (reference sequence). DNA of the CDR3: TGTGCCACCAGCAGGCCACAGGGGACTAATGAAAAACTGTTTTTT. This sequence encodes CATSRPQGTNEKLFF. Full variable domain (missing parts from reference TRBV15 and TRBJ1-4): DAMVIQNPRYQVTQFGKPVTLSCSQTLNHNVMYWYQQKSSQAPKLLFHYYDKDFNNEADTPDNFQSRRPNTSFCFLDIRSPGLGDTAMYLCATSRPQGTNEKLFFGSGTQLSVL.

The rearrangement joins TRBV9 to TRBJ2-3, with 10 positions matching TRBD2. The germline CDR1 and CDR2 sequences are SGDLS and YYNGEE. The CDR3 loop spans 17 amino acids. V lost 4 bases and J lost 3; bases outside the gene matches: 11. The CDR3 nucleotides are TGTGCCAGCAGCCCCTATCCGGCTAGCGGGGGAACAGATACGCAGTATTTT. Protein: CASSPYPASGGTDTQYF.

This clonotype was recorded at least ten times. The chain is built from TRBV7-2 and TRBJ1-4; D gene uncertain. The CDR3 is made up of 15 amino acids. The germline V gene has CDR1 SGHTA and CDR2 FQGNSA. The V and J ends lost 5 bases and 0 bases respectively, with 10 bases between them. The CDR3 region has the DNA TGTGCCAGCAGCCTCATTAGGGCAACTAATGAAAAACTGTTTTTT. Its protein is CASSLIRATNEKLFF.

V gene TRBV7-9 combines with J gene TRBJ1-1; D gene ambiguous. This CDR3 is built from 11 residues. V was trimmed by 6 bases and J by 4 bases, leaving 6 bases between them. Germline lookup yields CDR1 SEHNR and CDR2 FQNEAQ (reference sequence). The CDR3 region is CASRVGTEAFF. CDR3 bases: TGTGCCAGCAGAGTTGGCACTGAAGCTTTCTTT.

CDR3 sequence: CASRVGQFTDTQYF. The CDR3 DNA sequence: TGCGCCAGCCGGGTCGGACAGTTCACAGATACGCAGTATTTT. This sequence joins TRBV5-1 and TRBJ2-3; D perhaps matches TRBD1 (6 bases). Trimming stripped 7 bases from V and 2 bases from J, with 14 bases between. Germline CDR1 SGHRS, CDR2 YFSETQ. This CDR3 region has 14 residues.

There are a few counts of this clonotype. The chain recombines TRBV10-3 with TRBJ1-1; tentatively, D is TRBD1 (5 bases). Between the trimmed V and J ends, which lost 3 bases and 0 bases, there was a span of 11 bases. Germline V CDR1 and CDR2: ENHRY, SYGVKD. The CDR3 is 15 residues long. In DNA, the CDR3 is TGTGCCATCAGTGATCCGGGACGGATGAACACTGAAGCTTTCTTT. Encoded protein: CAISDPGRMNTEAFF.

This clonotype has a handful of counts. V gene TRBV12-3 or TRBV12-4 combines with J gene TRBJ2-3; D gene ambiguous. This CDR3 is built from 13 residues. Trimming pared 3 bases from V and 6 bases from J, leaving 10 bases between. CDR3 DNA: TGTGCCAGCAGTTTCGAACGGCTGGATACGCAGTATTTT. Amino acids: CASSFERLDTQYF.

This clonotype was picked up one time. The V gene is TRBV30, the J gene TRBJ2-3; D unclear. The CDR3 sequence is 15 residues long. From germline, CDR1 is GTSNPN and CDR2 SVGIG (reference sequence). Trimming stripped 4 bases from V and 4 bases from J, with 18 bases between. This CDR3 reads CAWNVAIGFPDTQYF. The CDR3 region has the DNA TGTGCCTGGAACGTTGCGATAGGGTTTCCAGATACGCAGTATTTT.

The gene calls are TRBV27 and TRBJ1-1; no clear D gene. This CDR3 spans 14 amino acids. V lost 5 bases and J lost 0, with 10 bases in between. Germline lookup yields CDR1 MNHEY and CDR2 SMNVEV (reference sequence). In nucleotides, the CDR3 is TGTGCCAGCAGTGTACGGCCTTTGAACACTGAAGCTTTCTTT. Its translation is CASSVRPLNTEAFF.

A few counts support this clonotype. The rearrangement uses TRBV20-1 and TRBJ2-7, with D maybe TRBD1 (5 bases). The germline CDR1 and CDR2 sequences are DFQATT and SNEGSKA (reference sequence). Trimming removed 6 bases at V and 7 bases at J, with 28 bases between. The CDR3 consists of 16 residues. CDR3 bases: TGCAGTGCCCAAGATCGGGTAGGACAAATGGGCGATGAGCAGTACTTC. The encoded protein is CSAQDRVGQMGDEQYF.

The sample holds a few counts of this clonotype. J is TRBJ2-5 and V is TRBV2; possible D gene TRBD2, 5 bases. From germline, CDR1 is SNHLY and CDR2 FYNNEI. The germline V and J ends were trimmed by 3 bases and 1 base, with 15 bases remaining between them. The CDR3 loop spans 16 amino acids. The CDR3, as DNA: TGTGCCAGCAGTGACCGGGGTTTCCCCCTCCAAGAGACCCAGTACTTC. Translated, it gives CASSDRGFPLQETQYF.

This clonotype was seen a single time. V and J are TRBV15 and TRBJ2-5, with D possibly being TRBD1 (6 bases). The V gene lost 2 bases and the J gene lost 11 bases, with 24 bases spanning the gap. The CDR3 is 16 amino acids. The germline V gene encodes CDR1 LNHNV and CDR2 YYDKDF (reference sequence). CDR3 bases: TGTGCCACCAGCAGAAGGTTGACAGGAGGCCTTGTGGAGCAGTACTTC. It yields the protein CATSRRLTGGLVEQYF.

This clonotype was found a few times. V is TRBV14 and J is TRBJ2-3; D is ambiguous. Germline V gene lookup returns CDR1 SGHDN and CDR2 FVKESK. Trimming cost V 0 bases and J 3 bases, with 13 bases left between them. The CDR3 covers 16 residues. The CDR3 here is CASSQDLTGKTDTQYF. CDR3 nucleotide sequence: TGTGCCAGCAGCCAAGATCTCACTGGGAAAACAGATACGCAGTATTTT.

To note about this clonotype: A junction boundary mismatches the germline segment, possibly from a read error. The chain is built from TRBV12-3 or TRBV12-4 and TRBJ1-1; no definite D call. The CDR3 contains 16 residues. CDR3 sequence reads: CASRPPGPRSNTETFF. In nucleotides, the CDR3 is TGTGCCAGCAGACCCCCCGGGCCCAGATCGAACACTGAAACTTTCTTT.

The chain recombines TRBV20-1 with TRBJ1-1; D perhaps matches TRBD1 (5 bases). The CDR3 has 16 residues. Germline assignment: CDR1 DFQATT and CDR2 SNEGSKA (reference sequence). Between the trimmed V and J ends, which lost 2 bases and 2 bases, there was a span of 18 bases. DNA for the CDR3: TGCAGTGCTAGACGGGACGCCCCGCGCGCTAACACTGAAGCTTTCTTT. Encoded protein: CSARRDAPRANTEAFF.

The genes are TRBV5-1 and TRBJ2-7; 12 nucleotides match TRBD2. J gave up 3 bases and V 2 bases, and 6 bases lay outside the gene matches. The CDR3 spans 16 residues. Germline V gives CDR1 SGHRS, CDR2 YFSETQ. The CDR3 sequence is CASSLTLAGGNYEQYF. The CDR3 DNA follows: TGCGCCAGCAGCTTAACCCTAGCGGGGGGGAACTACGAGCAGTACTTC.

The V gene is TRBV5-1, the J gene TRBJ1-4; D possibly corresponds to TRBD1 (5 bases). The germline V gene has CDR1 SGHRS and CDR2 YFSETQ. V lost 7 bases, J lost 0 bases, and 10 bases lay in between. There are 14 residues in the CDR3. CDR3 amino acids: CASAPGTTNEKLFF. CDR3 nucleotide sequence: TGCGCCAGCGCTCCAGGGACAACTAATGAAAAACTGTTTTTT.

CDR3 residues: CASSQVQGATDTQYF. DNA of the CDR3: TGCGCCAGCAGCCAAGTGCAGGGGGCCACAGATACGCAGTATTTT. The rearrangement uses TRBV4-3 and TRBJ2-3; TRBD1 aligns across 8 bases. Trimming at V came to 1 base and at J to 2 bases, leaving 2 bases not matched to a gene. This CDR3 has 15 amino acids. CDR1 and CDR2 from the germline V gene are LGHNA and YSLEER.

The V and J genes are TRBV9 and TRBJ1-2; D remains ambiguous. The germline V gene has CDR1 SGDLS and CDR2 YYNGEE. V was trimmed by 3 bases and J by 4 bases, leaving 10 bases between them. The CDR3 is 13 residues long. The CDR3 is CASSGLGSYGYTF. Here the CDR3 DNA reads TGTGCCAGCAGCGGATTGGGGAGCTATGGCTACACCTTC.

V and J are TRBV10-3 and TRBJ1-5, with TRBD1 as a possible D gene (5 bases). Looked up from germline, CDR1 is ENHRY and CDR2 is SYGVKD. Trimming left V 6 bases short and J 4 bases short, with 10 bases between. The CDR3 runs to 13 residues. The CDR3 is CAISGGNNQPQHF. In DNA form, the CDR3 reads TGTGCCATCAGCGGGGGGAATAATCAGCCCCAGCATTTT.

At least ten counts were recorded for this clonotype. The chain has TRBV7-2 and TRBJ2-7; D not resolved. The CDR3 has 13 residues. Trimming removed 0 bases at V and 2 bases at J, with 5 bases between. Germline CDR1 reads SGHTA; CDR2 reads FQGNSA. CDR3 in amino acids: CASSLAGTYEQYF. For the CDR3, the DNA is TGTGCCAGCAGCTTAGCGGGTACCTACGAGCAGTACTTC. Full variable domain (remainder filled in from reference TRBV7-2 and TRBJ2-7): GAGVSQSPSNKVTEKGKDVELRCDPISGHTALYWYRQSLGQGLEFLIYFQGNSAPDKSGLPSDRFSAERTGGSVSTLTIQRTQQEDSAVYLCASSLAGTYEQYFGPGTRLTVT.

This clonotype came up a few times. J is TRBJ2-1 and V is TRBV2; a weak D match, TRBD1 (6 bases). V lost 1 base to trimming and J lost 15 bases, with 10 bases between them. This CDR3 is built from 11 residues. Germline V gene data show CDR1 as SNHLY and CDR2 as FYNNEI. The CDR3 DNA sequence: TGTGCCAGCAGTGAAGGGACAGTCCCGTTCTTC. Translation gives CASSEGTVPFF. Full variable domain (outside the CDR3, taken from reference TRBV2 and TRBJ2-1): EPEVTQTPSHQVTQMGQEVILRCVPISNHLYFYWYRQILGQKVEFLVSFYNNEISEKSEIFDDQFSVERPDGSNFTLKIRSTKLEDSAMYFCASSEGTVPFFGPGTRLTVL.

The table lists this clonotype with many counts. V and J are TRBV12-3 or TRBV12-4 and TRBJ2-1; 9 bases agree with TRBD1. The CDR3 is 15 amino acids. The junction had 10 bases not matched to a gene; V was cut back by 6 bases and J by 7 bases. The CDR3 DNA sequence: TGTGCCAGCAGGCCTACAGGGGGCTTAAGGAATGAGCAGTTCTTC. It specifies CASRPTGGLRNEQFF.

The chain is built from TRBV5-1 and TRBJ2-7; 12 nucleotides agree with TRBD1. Germline V lookup: CDR1 SGHRS, CDR2 YFSETQ. CDR3 length: 15 residues. Trimming cost V 4 bases and J 7 bases; bases outside gene matches: 9. The chain's CDR3 is CASSPGTGGINEQYF. Here the CDR3 DNA reads TGCGCCAGCAGCCCCGGGACAGGGGGCATCAATGAGCAGTACTTC.

The CDR3 region has the DNA TGTGCCAGCAGTGGGGACAGGGGATCCTACAATAAGCAGTACTTC. Amino acid sequence: CASSGDRGSYNKQYF. V gene TRBV2 combines with J gene TRBJ2-5, with 10 bases that match TRBD1. Germline CDR1 reads SNHLY; CDR2 reads FYNNEI. Losses at the gene ends were 4 bases for V and 11 bases for J; bases not matched to a gene: 13. The CDR3 spans 15 residues.

The chain has TRBV6-1 and TRBJ2-1; tentatively, D is TRBD1 (6 bases). V lost 6 bases, J lost 3 bases, and 12 bases lay in between. The CDR3 runs to 14 residues. Germline CDR1 and CDR2: MNHNS and SASEGT. CDR3 sequence: CASSRDTLYNEQFF. CDR3 nucleotide sequence: TGTGCCAGCAGCCGGGACACCCTCTACAATGAGCAGTTCTTC.